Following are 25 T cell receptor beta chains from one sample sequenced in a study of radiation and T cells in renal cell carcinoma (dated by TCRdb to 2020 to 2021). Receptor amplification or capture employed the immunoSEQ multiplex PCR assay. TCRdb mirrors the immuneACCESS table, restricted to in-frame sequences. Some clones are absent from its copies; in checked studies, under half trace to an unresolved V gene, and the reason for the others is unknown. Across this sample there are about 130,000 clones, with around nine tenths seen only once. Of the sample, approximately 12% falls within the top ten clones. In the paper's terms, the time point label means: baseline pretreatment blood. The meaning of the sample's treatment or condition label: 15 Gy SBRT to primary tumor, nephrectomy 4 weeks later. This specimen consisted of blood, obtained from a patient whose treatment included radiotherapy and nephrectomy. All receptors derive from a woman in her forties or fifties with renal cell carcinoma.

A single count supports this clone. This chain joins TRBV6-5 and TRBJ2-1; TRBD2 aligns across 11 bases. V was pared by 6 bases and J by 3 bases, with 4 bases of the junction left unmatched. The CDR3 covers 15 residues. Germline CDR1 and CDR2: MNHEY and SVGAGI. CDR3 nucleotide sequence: TGTGCCAGCAGGGGTAGCGGGGGGGGCTACAATGAGCAGTTCTTC. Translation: CASRGSGGGYNEQFF.

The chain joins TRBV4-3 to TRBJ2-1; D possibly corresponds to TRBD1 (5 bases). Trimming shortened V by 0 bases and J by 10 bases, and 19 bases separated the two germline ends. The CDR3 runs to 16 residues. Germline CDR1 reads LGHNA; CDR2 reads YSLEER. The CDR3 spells CASSQDSRVGFEEQFF. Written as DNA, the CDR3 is TGCGCCAGCAGCCAAGATAGCAGGGTTGGGTTTGAAGAGCAGTTCTTC.

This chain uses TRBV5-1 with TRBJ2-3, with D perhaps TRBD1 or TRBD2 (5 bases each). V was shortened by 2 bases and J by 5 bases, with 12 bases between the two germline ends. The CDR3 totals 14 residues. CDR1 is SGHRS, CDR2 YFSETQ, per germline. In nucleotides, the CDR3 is TGCGCCAGCAGCTTCCGCAGGGCGGGAGATACGCAGTATTTT. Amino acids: CASSFRRAGDTQYF.

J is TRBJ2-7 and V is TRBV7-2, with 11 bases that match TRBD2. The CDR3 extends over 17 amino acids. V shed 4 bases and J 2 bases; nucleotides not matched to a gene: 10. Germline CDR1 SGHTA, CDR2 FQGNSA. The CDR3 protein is CASSSPTSGGPAYEQYF. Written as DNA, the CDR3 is TGTGCCAGCAGCTCACCTACTAGCGGGGGCCCTGCCTACGAGCAGTACTTC.

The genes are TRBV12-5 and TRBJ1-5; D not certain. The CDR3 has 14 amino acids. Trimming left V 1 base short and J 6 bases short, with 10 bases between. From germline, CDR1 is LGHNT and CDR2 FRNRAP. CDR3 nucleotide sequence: TGTGCTAGTGGTTTGGGCAGCGGAGGTCAGCCCCAGCATTTT. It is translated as CASGLGSGGQPQHF.

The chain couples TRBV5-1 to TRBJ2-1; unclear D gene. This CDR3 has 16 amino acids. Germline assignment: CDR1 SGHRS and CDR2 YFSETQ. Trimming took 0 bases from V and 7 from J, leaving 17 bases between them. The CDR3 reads CASSLDQKRSSNEQFF. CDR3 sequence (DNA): TGCGCCAGCAGCTTGGATCAGAAAAGAAGCTCGAATGAGCAGTTCTTC.

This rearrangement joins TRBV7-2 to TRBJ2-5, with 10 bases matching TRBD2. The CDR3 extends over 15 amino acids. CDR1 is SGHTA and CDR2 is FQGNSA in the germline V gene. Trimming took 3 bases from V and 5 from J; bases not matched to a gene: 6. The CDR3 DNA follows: TGTGCCAGCAGCTTTAGCGGGGGGCCCCAGGAGACCCAGTACTTC. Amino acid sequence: CASSFSGGPQETQYF.

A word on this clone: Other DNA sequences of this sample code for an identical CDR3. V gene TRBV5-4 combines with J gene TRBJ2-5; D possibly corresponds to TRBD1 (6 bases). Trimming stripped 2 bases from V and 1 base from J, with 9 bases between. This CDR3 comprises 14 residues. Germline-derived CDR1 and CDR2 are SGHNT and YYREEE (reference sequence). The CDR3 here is CASSLAGAQETQYF. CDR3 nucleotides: TGTGCCAGCAGCTTAGCAGGGGCCCAAGAGACCCAGTACTTC.

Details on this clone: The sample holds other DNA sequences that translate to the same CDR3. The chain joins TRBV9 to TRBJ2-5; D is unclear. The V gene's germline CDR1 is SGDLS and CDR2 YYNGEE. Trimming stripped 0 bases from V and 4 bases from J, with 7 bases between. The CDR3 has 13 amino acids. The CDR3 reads CASSVDRGETQYF. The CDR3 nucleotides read TGTGCCAGCAGCGTAGATAGAGGAGAGACCCAGTACTTC.

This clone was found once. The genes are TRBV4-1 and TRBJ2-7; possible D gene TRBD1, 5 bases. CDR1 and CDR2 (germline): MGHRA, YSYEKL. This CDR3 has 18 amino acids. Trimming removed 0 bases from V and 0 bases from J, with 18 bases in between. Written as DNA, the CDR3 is TGCGCCAGCAGCCAAGAAAGGTCGGCAGGGCCTAGCTCCTACGAGCAGTACTTC. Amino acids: CASSQERSAGPSSYEQYF.

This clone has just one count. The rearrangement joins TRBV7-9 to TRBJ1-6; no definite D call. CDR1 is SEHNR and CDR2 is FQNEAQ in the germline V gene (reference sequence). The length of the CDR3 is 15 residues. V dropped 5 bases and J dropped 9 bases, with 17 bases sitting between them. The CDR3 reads CASSAGSAGSSPLHF. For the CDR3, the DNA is TGTGCCAGCAGCGCAGGTTCGGCTGGTTCTTCACCCCTCCACTTT.

This chain's CDR3 is CASSLAGGQETQYF. Written as DNA, the CDR3 is TGCGCCAGCAGCCTAGCGGGGGGGCAAGAGACCCAGTACTTC. The rearrangement links TRBV5-1 to TRBJ2-5, with TRBD2 matching over 12 bases. This CDR3 contains 14 residues. The germline V gene has CDR1 SGHRS and CDR2 YFSETQ. J gave up 2 bases and V 4 bases, and 0 bases lay outside the gene matches.

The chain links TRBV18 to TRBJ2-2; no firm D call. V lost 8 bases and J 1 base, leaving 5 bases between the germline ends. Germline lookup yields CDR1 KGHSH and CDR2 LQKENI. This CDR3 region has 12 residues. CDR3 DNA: TGTGCCAGCCACAGGAACACCGGGGAGCTGTTTTTT. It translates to CASHRNTGELFF.

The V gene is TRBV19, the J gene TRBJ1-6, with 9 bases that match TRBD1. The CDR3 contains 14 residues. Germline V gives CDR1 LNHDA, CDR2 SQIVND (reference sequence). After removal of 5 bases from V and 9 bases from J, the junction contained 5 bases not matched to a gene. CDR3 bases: TGTGCCAGTAGTTTACAGGGGGCAACTTCACCCCTCCACTTT. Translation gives CASSLQGATSPLHF.

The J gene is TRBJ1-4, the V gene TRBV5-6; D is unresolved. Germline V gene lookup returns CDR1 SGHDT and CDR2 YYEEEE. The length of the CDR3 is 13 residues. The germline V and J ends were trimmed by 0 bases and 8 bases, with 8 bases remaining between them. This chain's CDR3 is CASSLDESEKLFF. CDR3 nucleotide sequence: TGTGCCAGCAGCTTGGATGAGTCCGAAAAACTGTTTTTT.

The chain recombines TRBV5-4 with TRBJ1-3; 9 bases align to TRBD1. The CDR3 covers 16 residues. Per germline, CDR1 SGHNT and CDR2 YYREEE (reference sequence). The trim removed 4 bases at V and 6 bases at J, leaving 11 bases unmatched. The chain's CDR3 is CASSPPPGQGENTIYF. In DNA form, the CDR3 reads TGTGCCAGCAGCCCACCCCCGGGACAGGGTGAAAACACCATATATTTT.

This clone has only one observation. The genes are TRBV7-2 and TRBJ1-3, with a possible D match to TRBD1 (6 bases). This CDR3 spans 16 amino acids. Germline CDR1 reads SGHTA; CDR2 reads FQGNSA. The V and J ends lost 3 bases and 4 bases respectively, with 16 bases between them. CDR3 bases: TGTGCCAGCAGCTTTGGGGGGCCGAACCAGGGAAACACCATATATTTT. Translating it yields CASSFGGPNQGNTIYF.

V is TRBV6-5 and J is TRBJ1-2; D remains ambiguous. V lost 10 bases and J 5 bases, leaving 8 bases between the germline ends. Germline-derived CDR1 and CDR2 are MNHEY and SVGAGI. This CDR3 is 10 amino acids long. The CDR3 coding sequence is TGTGCCACCGGACGGTATGGCTACACCTTC. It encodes CATGRYGYTF.

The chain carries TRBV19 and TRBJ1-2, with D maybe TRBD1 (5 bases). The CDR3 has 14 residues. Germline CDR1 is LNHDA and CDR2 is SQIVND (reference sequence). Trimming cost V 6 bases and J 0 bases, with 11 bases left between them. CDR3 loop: CASRGGGANYGYTF. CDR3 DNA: TGTGCCAGTAGGGGAGGAGGGGCTAACTATGGCTACACCTTC.

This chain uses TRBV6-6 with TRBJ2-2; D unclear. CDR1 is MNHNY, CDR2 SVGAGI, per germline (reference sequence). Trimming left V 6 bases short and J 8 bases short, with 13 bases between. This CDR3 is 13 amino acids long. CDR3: CASRQLVPGELFF. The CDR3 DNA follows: TGTGCCAGCAGACAACTTGTACCGGGGGAGCTGTTTTTT.

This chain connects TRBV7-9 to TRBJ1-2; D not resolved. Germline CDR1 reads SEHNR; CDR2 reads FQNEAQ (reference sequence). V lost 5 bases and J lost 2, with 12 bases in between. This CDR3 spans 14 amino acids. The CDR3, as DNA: TGTGCCAGCAGCCGGGCCGGGGAAAACTATGGCTACACCTTC. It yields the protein CASSRAGENYGYTF.

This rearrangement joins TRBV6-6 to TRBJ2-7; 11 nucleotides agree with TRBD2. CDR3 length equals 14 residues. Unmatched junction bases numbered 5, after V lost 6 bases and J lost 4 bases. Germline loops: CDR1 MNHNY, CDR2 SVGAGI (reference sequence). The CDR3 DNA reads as TGTGCCAGCAGACGACTAGCGGGGCCTTACGAGCAGTACTTC. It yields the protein CASRRLAGPYEQYF.

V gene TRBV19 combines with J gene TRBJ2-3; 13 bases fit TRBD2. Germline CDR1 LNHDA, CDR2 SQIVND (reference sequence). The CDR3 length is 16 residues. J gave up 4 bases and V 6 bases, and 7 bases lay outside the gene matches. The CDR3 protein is CASRETSGGRADTQYF. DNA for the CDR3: TGTGCCAGTAGAGAGACTAGCGGGGGGCGCGCAGATACGCAGTATTTT.

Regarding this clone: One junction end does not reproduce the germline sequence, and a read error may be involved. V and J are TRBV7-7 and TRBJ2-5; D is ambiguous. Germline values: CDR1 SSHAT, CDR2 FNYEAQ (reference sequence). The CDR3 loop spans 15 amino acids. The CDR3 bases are TGTGCTAGCAGCTTAATGGGTAGTGGCCAAGAGACCCAGTACTTC. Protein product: CASSLMGSGQETQYF.

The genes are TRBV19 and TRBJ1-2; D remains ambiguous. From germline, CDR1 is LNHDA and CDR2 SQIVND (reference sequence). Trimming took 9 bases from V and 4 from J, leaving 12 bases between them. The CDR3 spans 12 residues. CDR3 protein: CASGRGRYGYTF. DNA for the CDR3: TGTGCCAGCGGACGCGGACGCTATGGCTACACCTTC. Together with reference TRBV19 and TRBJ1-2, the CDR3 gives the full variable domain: DGGITQSPKYLFRKEGQNVTLSCEQNLNHDAMYWYRQDPGQGLRLIYYSQIVNDFQKGDIAEGYSVSREKKESFPLTVTSAQKNPTAFYLCASGRGRYGYTFGSGTRLTVV.